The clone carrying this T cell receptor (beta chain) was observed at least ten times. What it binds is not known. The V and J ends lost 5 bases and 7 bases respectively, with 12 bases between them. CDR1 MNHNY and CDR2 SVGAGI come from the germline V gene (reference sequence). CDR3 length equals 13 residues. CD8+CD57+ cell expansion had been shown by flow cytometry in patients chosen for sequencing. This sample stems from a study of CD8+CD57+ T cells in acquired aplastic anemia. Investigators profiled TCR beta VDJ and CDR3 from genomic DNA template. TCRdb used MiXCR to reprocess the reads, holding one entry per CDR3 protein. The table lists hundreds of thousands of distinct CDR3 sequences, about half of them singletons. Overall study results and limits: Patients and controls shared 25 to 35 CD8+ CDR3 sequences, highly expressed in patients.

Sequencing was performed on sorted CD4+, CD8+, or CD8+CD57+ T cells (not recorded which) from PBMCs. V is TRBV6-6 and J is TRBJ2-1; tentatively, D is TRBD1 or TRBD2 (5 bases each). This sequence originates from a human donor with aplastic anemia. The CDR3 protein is CASSRARENEQFF. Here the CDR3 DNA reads TGTGCCAGCAGTAGGGCCAGGGAGAATGAGCAGTTCTTC.